This T cell receptor beta chain appears in the sequencing data of a study of blood T cell repertoires in COVID-19. Study summary: Some COVID-19 samples were acute and others convalescent; all came from the United States, Italy and Spain. Sources were T cells, B-cell-depleted T cells, or PBMCs; the material itself was cDNA or gDNA.

Per the authors' pipeline: By means of reference gene primer amplification, nucleated cell counts were estimated. TCRdb's table, derived via immunoSEQ multiplex PCR, lists solely in-frame clones and lacks some. From that table come the V and J calls and clone size; the DNA was used to work out D and trimming. Of about 500,000 clones in the sample, roughly 89% were seen once. V lost 3 bases, J lost 0 bases, and 11 bases lay in between. The CDR3 has 15 residues. Germline CDR1 is SGDLS and CDR2 is YYNGEE. While infection was still active, Seattle patients were enrolled and then followed longitudinally. The V and J genes are TRBV9 and TRBJ2-3; TRBD1 might be the D (6 bases). Material: peripheral blood. The receptor was isolated from a woman between 50 and 59 years old with COVID-19, enrolled during active disease. In DNA form, the CDR3 reads TGTGCCAGCAGCGGTATGGGGGCTAGCACAGATACGCAGTATTTT. It codes for CASSGMGASTDTQYF.